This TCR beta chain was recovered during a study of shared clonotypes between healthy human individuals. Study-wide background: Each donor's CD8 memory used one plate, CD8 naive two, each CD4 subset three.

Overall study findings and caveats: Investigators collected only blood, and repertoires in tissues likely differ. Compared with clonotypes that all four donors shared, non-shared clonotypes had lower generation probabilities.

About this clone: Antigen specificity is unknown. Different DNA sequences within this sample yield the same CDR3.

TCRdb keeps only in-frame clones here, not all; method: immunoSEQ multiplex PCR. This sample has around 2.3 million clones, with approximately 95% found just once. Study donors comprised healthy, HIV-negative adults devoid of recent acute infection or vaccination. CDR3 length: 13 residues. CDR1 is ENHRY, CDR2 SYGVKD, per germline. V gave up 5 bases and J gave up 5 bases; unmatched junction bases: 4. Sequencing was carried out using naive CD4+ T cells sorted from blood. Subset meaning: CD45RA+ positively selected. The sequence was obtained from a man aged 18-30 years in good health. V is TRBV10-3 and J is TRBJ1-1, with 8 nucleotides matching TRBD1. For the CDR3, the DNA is TGTGCCATCAGTCCAACAGGGGGTACTGAAGCTTTCTTT. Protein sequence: CAISPTGGTEAFF.